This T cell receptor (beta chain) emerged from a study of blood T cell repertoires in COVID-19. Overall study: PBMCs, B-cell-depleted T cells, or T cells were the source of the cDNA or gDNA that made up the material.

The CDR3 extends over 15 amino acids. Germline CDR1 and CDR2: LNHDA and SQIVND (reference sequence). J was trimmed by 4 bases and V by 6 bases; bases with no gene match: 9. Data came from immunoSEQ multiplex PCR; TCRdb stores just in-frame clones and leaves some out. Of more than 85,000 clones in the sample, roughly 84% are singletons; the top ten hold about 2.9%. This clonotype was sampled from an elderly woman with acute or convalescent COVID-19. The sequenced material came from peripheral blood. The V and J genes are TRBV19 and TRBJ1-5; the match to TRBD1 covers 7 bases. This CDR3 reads CASSNPGQTNQPQHF. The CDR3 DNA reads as TGTGCCAGTAGCAACCCGGGACAGACTAATCAGCCCCAGCATTTT.